This record looks at one TCR beta chain sequence and its context. Between the trimmed V and J ends, which lost 3 bases and 2 bases, there was a span of 11 bases. Germline loops: CDR1 SGHRS, CDR2 YFSETQ. This CDR3 has 14 amino acids. Each patient contributed between 1 and 8 total time points of blood mononuclear cells, pretreatment and during treatment. This sample was included in a study of PD-L1 blockade in urothelial cancer. Study-level background: Patients' prior chemotherapy regimens numbered 0 to 3. Once treatment had started, blood was analyzed at 3 weeks (second dose) and again at 6 weeks. T cell content in blood samples showed a median of approximately 150,000.

The table came from immunoSEQ multiplex PCR; TCRdb's copy has only in-frame clones and leaves some out. The table includes 70,000 or so clones, around four fifths detected once. The receptor comes from a man aged 65 to 85 with urothelial cancer. The J gene is TRBJ1-1, the V gene TRBV5-1; D remains unclear. The sample consisted of PBMCs, taken around atezolizumab (anti-PD-L1) treatment. DNA of the CDR3: TGCGCCAGCAGCTGGCGGGATCTAAACACTGAAGCTTTCTTT. It codes for CASSWRDLNTEAFF.